These 4 T cell receptor beta chains originate from one sample sequenced in a study of vaccination and CD4 T cells after COVID-19. Their antigens are not known. Specified treatment: approximately 11-day PBMC culture with coronavirus spike peptide pools or control peptides (ViraFEST assay). The assay that was used to sequence DNA from cultured CD4+ T cells was the Oncomine TCR Beta short-read assay. One entry per CDR3 protein results from TCRdb running MiXCR on the PCR reads. The table includes thousands of distinct CDR3 sequences, 21% detected once. The starting material was CD4+ T cells from blood, cultured in vitro, obtained after SARS-CoV-2 vaccination. These receptors were taken from a human donor who had recovered from COVID-19.

The V and J genes are TRBV12-3 or TRBV12-4 and TRBJ2-1, with D perhaps TRBD1 (6 bases). There are 14 residues in the CDR3. V was shortened by 3 bases and J by 9 bases, with 15 bases between the two germline ends. DNA of the CDR3: TGTGCCAGCAGTTTTTCAGGGGCGCTTGGTGAGCAGTTCTTC. It specifies CASSFSGALGEQFF.

The chain combines TRBV20-1 with TRBJ1-2; TRBD1 matches 8 bases. The ends lost 0 bases at V and 8 bases at J; junction bases unmatched: 17. This CDR3 is built from 17 residues. Per the germline V gene, CDR1 is DFQATT and CDR2 is SNEGSKA (reference sequence). CDR3 sequence reads: CSARDLLRQGIKGGYTF. CDR3 nucleotides: TGCAGTGCTAGAGATCTACTTCGACAGGGGATTAAAGGGGGCTACACCTTC.

This chain connects TRBV5-1 to TRBJ2-5; D is ambiguous. Germline values: CDR1 SGHRS, CDR2 YFSETQ. With 0 bases removed from V and 1 base from J, the gap between germline ends came to 4 bases. This CDR3 is built from 13 residues. As DNA, the CDR3 is TGCGCCAGCAGCTTGGGTGGCCAAGAGACCCAGTACTTC. Amino acids: CASSLGGQETQYF.

There are a few counts of this clonotype. This chain links TRBV7-2 with TRBJ2-1, with 7 bases identical to TRBD1. The germline V gene has CDR1 SGHTA and CDR2 FQGNSA. With 5 bases clipped from V and 6 bases from J, the junction kept 10 bases outside the gene matches. The CDR3 has 15 residues. The chain's CDR3 is CASSQQGYLGNEQFF. The CDR3 DNA reads as TGTGCCAGCAGCCAACAGGGGTACCTGGGCAATGAGCAGTTCTTC. Full variable domain (remainder filled in from reference TRBV7-2 and TRBJ2-1): GAGVSQSPSNKVTEKGKDVELRCDPISGHTALYWYRQSLGQGLEFLIYFQGNSAPDKSGLPSDRFSAERTGGSVSTLTIQRTQQEDSAVYLCASSQQGYLGNEQFFGPGTRLTVL.